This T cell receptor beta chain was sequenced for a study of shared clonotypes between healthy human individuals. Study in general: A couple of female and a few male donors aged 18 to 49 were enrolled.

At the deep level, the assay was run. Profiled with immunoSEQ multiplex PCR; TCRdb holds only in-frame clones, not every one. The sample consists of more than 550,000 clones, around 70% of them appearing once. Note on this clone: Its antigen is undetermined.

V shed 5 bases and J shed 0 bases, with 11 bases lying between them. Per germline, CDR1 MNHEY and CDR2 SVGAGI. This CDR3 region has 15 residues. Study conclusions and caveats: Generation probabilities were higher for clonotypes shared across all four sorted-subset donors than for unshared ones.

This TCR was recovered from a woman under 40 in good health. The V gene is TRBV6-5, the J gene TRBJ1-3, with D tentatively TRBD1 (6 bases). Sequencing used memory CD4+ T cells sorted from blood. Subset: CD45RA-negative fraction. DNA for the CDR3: TGTGCCAGCAGTAGGTCAGGGGACTCTGGAAACACCATATATTTT. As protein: CASSRSGDSGNTIYF.